This entry lists 6 T cell receptor beta chains sequenced from one sample in a study of cytomegalovirus exposure and HLA in healthy donors. PCR primers comprised 60 Vbeta and 13 Jbeta primers. Only in-frame clones appear in the TCRdb table, and some are missing; sequencing was by immunoSEQ multiplex PCR. The data hold around 37,000 clones, with just under 75% observed a single time. Input material: PBMCs. Receptors were obtained from a man aged 25 to 40 in good health and CMV-seronegative.

The rearrangement links TRBV5-1 to TRBJ2-1, with D perhaps matching TRBD2 (6 bases). The CDR3 has 15 amino acids. The germline gives CDR1 SGHRS, CDR2 YFSETQ. V shed 6 bases and J shed 0 bases, with 13 bases lying between them. For the CDR3, the DNA is TGCGCCAGCATCGCCACCGGGGGCTCCTACAATGAGCAGTTCTTC. Residues: CASIATGGSYNEQFF.

This clone was observed a few times. The chain has TRBV4-1 and TRBJ2-3; D ambiguous. Germline V lookup: CDR1 MGHRA, CDR2 YSYEKL. V lost 3 bases, J lost 1 base, and 11 bases lay in between. The CDR3 spans 15 residues. This CDR3 reads CASSHLVGGTDTQYF. Written as DNA, the CDR3 is TGCGCCAGCAGCCACCTTGTGGGCGGCACAGATACGCAGTATTTT.

The chain couples TRBV7-2 to TRBJ2-3; the D gene is possibly TRBD2 (6 bases). Germline values: CDR1 SGHTA, CDR2 FQGNSA. The length of the CDR3 is 15 residues. Trimming stripped 1 base from V and 3 bases from J, with 11 bases between. CDR3 bases: TGTGCCAGCAGCTTAGGAGGGAGGACGACAGATACGCAGTATTTT. This sequence encodes CASSLGGRTTDTQYF.

CDR3 nucleotides: TGTGCCAGCTCACCAGGGGGGGCTAATGGCTACACCTTC. Amino acids: CASSPGGANGYTF. This rearrangement joins TRBV18 to TRBJ1-2, with D possibly being TRBD1 (6 bases). The CDR3 extends over 13 amino acids. Trimming took off 2 bases at V and 6 bases at J, with 10 bases between the two ends. Germline CDR1 is KGHSH and CDR2 is LQKENI.

The V call is TRBV6-5, the J call TRBJ1-1; perhaps TRBD1 as D (5 bases). There are 13 residues in the CDR3. V was pared by 5 bases and J by 5 bases, with 12 bases between. In germline, CDR1 is MNHEY, CDR2 SVGAGI. This chain's CDR3 is CASSEGVRTEAFF. The DNA of the CDR3 is TGTGCCAGCAGTGAAGGGGTTAGAACTGAAGCTTTCTTT.

The chain employs TRBV19 and TRBJ2-7, with D uncertain. The ends were cut back, 2 bases at V and 2 bases at J, with 7 bases in the middle. The CDR3 is 13 residues long. Germline V gene sequence: CDR1 LNHDA, CDR2 SQIVND (reference sequence). In nucleotides, the CDR3 is TGTGCCAGTAGTATAACAGCTACCTACGAGCAGTACTTC. Translation: CASSITATYEQYF. Looking up the rest from reference TRBV19 and TRBJ2-7 gives the full variable domain: DGGITQSPKYLFRKEGQNVTLSCEQNLNHDAMYWYRQDPGQGLRLIYYSQIVNDFQKGDIAEGYSVSREKKESFPLTVTSAQKNPTAFYLCASSITATYEQYFGPGTRLTVT.